The 21 T cell receptor beta chains listed next were all sequenced from one sample in a study of vaccination effects on CD4 cells after COVID-19. Antigen specificity for these receptors is unknown. Libraries were prepared by immunoSEQ multiplex PCR; TCRdb keeps only in-frame clonotypes and omits some of them. The sample consists of about 52,000 clones, 60% to 80% of them appearing once. Sequencing was preceded by expansion of antigen-specific CD4+ T cells with viral peptide pools in the ViraFEST assay. CD4+ T cell isolation took place after 10 days of culture. Nucleocapsid antibody tests were negative, and the vaccine recipients had no prior SARS-CoV-2 infection. Sequencing was performed on CD4+ T cells from PBMCs cultured with HCoV-OC43 spike peptides, taken before COVID-19 vaccination. As to subset: HCoV-OC43 spike overlapping peptide pool stimulation. These receptors originate from a human donor who received a COVID-19 vaccine.

This chain uses TRBV5-1 with TRBJ2-5; D could derive from TRBD1 or TRBD2 (6 bases each). V was trimmed by 3 bases and J by 4 bases, leaving 10 bases between them. This CDR3 has 13 residues. Germline CDR1 reads SGHRS; CDR2 reads YFSETQ. The CDR3: CASSWGAGETQYF. The CDR3 DNA is TGCGCCAGCAGCTGGGGGGCGGGAGAGACCCAGTACTTC.

This rearrangement joins TRBV4-2 to TRBJ2-1; no clear D. The germline V gene encodes CDR1 LGHNA and CDR2 YNFKEQ. The CDR3 is 16 residues long. Trimming cost V 5 bases and J 10 bases, with 24 bases left between them. CDR3 in amino acids: CASSMDVSRASSEQFF. CDR3 sequence (DNA): TGTGCCAGCAGCATGGATGTCAGCCGGGCGAGCTCAGAGCAGTTCTTC.

This clone has more than one count but fewer than ten. The chain employs TRBV2 and TRBJ1-2; the D gene is possibly TRBD1 (5 bases). The CDR3 has 17 residues. V shed 4 bases and J shed 2 bases, with 20 bases lying between them. CDR1 SNHLY and CDR2 FYNNEI come from the germline V gene. CDR3 residues: CASSARRLVRANYGYTF. The CDR3 DNA is TGTGCCAGCAGTGCCCGAAGGTTAGTCAGGGCGAACTATGGCTACACCTTC.

On this clone: The sample holds other DNA sequences that translate to the same CDR3. The V and J genes are TRBV18 and TRBJ1-1; tentative D call: TRBD1 (6 bases). This CDR3 is built from 14 residues. Germline V gene data show CDR1 as KGHSH and CDR2 as LQKENI. V lost 1 base, J lost 2 bases, and 8 bases lay in between. The CDR3 reads CASSPLQGNTEAFF. The DNA of the CDR3 is TGTGCCAGCTCACCACTACAGGGAAACACTGAAGCTTTCTTT.

The V and J genes are TRBV7-2 and TRBJ1-1, with TRBD1 matching over 7 bases. V dropped 4 bases and J dropped 5; count of bases not matched to a gene: 10. The germline V gene has CDR1 SGHTA and CDR2 FQGNSA. The CDR3 is made up of 15 amino acids. CDR3 protein: CASSWRQGSGTEAFF. The DNA for the CDR3 is TGTGCCAGCAGCTGGCGACAGGGCAGTGGGACTGAAGCTTTCTTT.

This chain connects TRBV19 to TRBJ2-5, with TRBD1 matching 7 bases. Germline V CDR1 and CDR2: LNHDA, SQIVND (reference sequence). The CDR3 consists of 14 residues. Trimming cost V 5 bases and J 7 bases; bases outside gene matches: 10. The CDR3 sequence: CASSERQGLGTQYF. The CDR3 DNA reads TGTGCCAGTAGTGAGAGACAGGGTCTGGGGACCCAGTACTTC.

This sequence joins TRBV9 and TRBJ2-2; D possibly uses TRBD1 or TRBD2 (5 bases each). Trimming shortened V by 4 bases and J by 2 bases, and 18 bases separated the two germline ends. The germline V gene has CDR1 SGDLS and CDR2 YYNGEE. This CDR3 has 17 amino acids. CDR3 region: CASSQISGTGNTGELFF. The DNA for the CDR3 is TGTGCCAGCAGCCAAATCTCCGGGACGGGAAACACCGGGGAGCTGTTTTTT.

This clone has a handful of counts. The J gene is TRBJ2-2, the V gene TRBV5-1; D is perhaps TRBD2 (6 bases). Per the germline V gene, CDR1 is SGHRS and CDR2 is YFSETQ. The V gene lost 4 bases and the J gene lost 4 bases, with 17 bases spanning the gap. The CDR3 contains 16 residues. The CDR3 DNA sequence: TGCGCCAGCAGCGTGGAGGGAGGTCAGCCCACCGGGGAGCTGTTTTTT. Protein sequence: CASSVEGGQPTGELFF. Full variable domain (remainder filled in from reference TRBV5-1 and TRBJ2-2): KAGVTQTPRYLIKTRGQQVTLSCSPISGHRSVSWYQQTPGQGLQFLFEYFSETQRNKGNFPGRFSGRQFSNSRSEMNVSTLELGDSALYLCASSVEGGQPTGELFFGEGSRLTVL.

The chain employs TRBV11-2 and TRBJ2-4, with unresolved D. In germline, CDR1 is SGHAT, CDR2 FQNNGV. The CDR3 has 11 residues. The ends were cut back, 5 bases at V and 5 bases at J, with 4 bases in the middle. DNA of the CDR3: TGTGCCAGCAGCAATCAAAACATTCAGTACTTC. It yields the protein CASSNQNIQYF.

This clone came up once. The V and J genes are TRBV6-5 and TRBJ1-5; D unclear. The CDR3 covers 14 residues. Germline V gene sequence: CDR1 MNHEY, CDR2 SVGAGI. V was cut by 6 bases and J by 6 bases, with 15 bases left in between. CDR3 protein: CASSGIQSGQPQHF. Here the CDR3 DNA reads TGTGCCAGCAGCGGCATCCAAAGCGGTCAGCCCCAGCATTTT.

The chain recombines TRBV3-1 (or the pseudogene TRBV3-2) with TRBJ1-4; D unclear. V was cut by 4 bases and J by 7 bases, with 13 bases left in between. Germline V CDR1 and CDR2: LGHDT, YNNKEL (reference sequence). This CDR3 has 14 amino acids. This chain's CDR3 is CASSPTGRGEKLFF. Here the CDR3 DNA reads TGTGCCAGCAGCCCGACCGGCCGAGGTGAAAAACTGTTTTTT.

This chain links TRBV18 with TRBJ2-7; D tentatively reads TRBD1 or TRBD2 (5 bases each). Trimming stripped 3 bases from V and 6 bases from J, with 15 bases between. The germline CDR1 and CDR2 sequences are KGHSH and LQKENI. The CDR3 consists of 14 residues. The CDR3 protein is CASSPGTTKTEQYV. In DNA, the CDR3 is TGTGCCAGCTCACCGGGGACCACAAAGACCGAGCAGTACGTC.

The J gene is TRBJ2-5, the V gene TRBV19; D is uncertain. Germline CDR1 is LNHDA and CDR2 is SQIVND (reference sequence). V was trimmed by 3 bases and J by 2 bases, leaving 7 bases between them. The CDR3 is 13 amino acids. Here the CDR3 reads CASSIGSQETQYF. In DNA, the CDR3 is TGTGCCAGTAGTATCGGATCACAAGAGACCCAGTACTTC.

This chain joins TRBV9 and TRBJ1-1, with D perhaps TRBD1 (5 bases). The CDR3 has 15 amino acids. Germline V gene sequence: CDR1 SGDLS, CDR2 YYNGEE. V lost 4 bases and J 2 bases, leaving 15 bases between the germline ends. For the CDR3, the DNA is TGTGCCAGCAGCCTCTCCGGGACTAGTAACACTGAAGCTTTCTTT. It is translated as CASSLSGTSNTEAFF. Combining the CDR3 with reference TRBV9 and TRBJ1-1 gives the whole variable domain DSGVTQTPKHLITATGQRVTLRCSPRSGDLSVYWYQQSLDQGLQFLIQYYNGEERAKGNILERFSAQQFPDLHSELNLSSLELGDSALYFCASSLSGTSNTEAFFGQGTRLTVV.

The genes are TRBV6-4 and TRBJ2-7; D not certain. Trimming removed 0 bases at V and 1 base at J, with 13 bases between. From germline, CDR1 is MRHNA and CDR2 SNTAGT. The CDR3 spans 16 residues. The CDR3 coding sequence is TGTGCCAGCAGTGACTCCCACAGCCCGGTTTCCTACGAGCAGTACGTC. It translates to CASSDSHSPVSYEQYV.

The chain employs TRBV6-5 and TRBJ2-7; D is perhaps TRBD1 (6 bases). The germline gives CDR1 MNHEY, CDR2 SVGAGI. Trimming cost V 6 bases and J 6 bases, with 12 bases left between them. This CDR3 is 12 amino acids long. This CDR3 reads CASRRQAGEQYV. DNA of the CDR3: TGTGCCAGCAGAAGACAGGCGGGCGAGCAGTACGTC.

J is TRBJ2-4 and V is TRBV9; 9 nucleotides agree with TRBD1. V was clipped by 0 bases and J by 0 bases; unmatched bases: 10. The V gene's germline CDR1 is SGDLS and CDR2 YYNGEE. The CDR3 spans 19 residues. CDR3 sequence: CASSVGRTGGPLAKNIQYF. The CDR3 DNA reads as TGTGCCAGCAGCGTAGGTAGAACAGGGGGCCCTTTAGCCAAAAACATTCAGTACTTC. The full variable domain, rest sourced from reference TRBV9 and TRBJ2-4, is DSGVTQTPKHLITATGQRVTLRCSPRSGDLSVYWYQQSLDQGLQFLIQYYNGEERAKGNILERFSAQQFPDLHSELNLSSLELGDSALYFCASSVGRTGGPLAKNIQYFGAGTRLSVL.

This clone came up once. This chain links TRBV6-5 with TRBJ1-4, with 7 bases identical to TRBD1. The CDR3 has 13 amino acids. Per the germline V gene, CDR1 is MNHEY and CDR2 is SVGAGI. The V and J ends lost 11 bases and 7 bases, in that order; junction bases with no gene match: 10. In DNA form, the CDR3 reads TGTGCCTGCCGACCAGGGGGTTTTGAAAAACTGTTTTTT. Protein: CACRPGGFEKLFF.

The J gene is TRBJ2-6, the V gene TRBV18, with no clear D. This CDR3 region has 14 residues. Germline V gene sequence: CDR1 KGHSH, CDR2 LQKENI. The V and J ends lost 3 bases and 0 bases respectively, with 3 bases between them. Written as DNA, the CDR3 is TGTGCCAGCTCACCCTACTCTGGGGCCAACGTCCTGACTTTC. Protein: CASSPYSGANVLTF.

The CDR3 is CASSITGEDEQFF. CDR3 coding DNA: TGTGCCAGCAGCATAACAGGGGAGGATGAGCAGTTCTTC. The gene calls are TRBV3-1 (or the pseudogene TRBV3-2) and TRBJ2-1; a possible D gene is TRBD1 (7 bases). The CDR3 has 13 amino acids. CDR1 LGHDT and CDR2 YNNKEL come from the germline V gene (reference sequence). V lost 5 bases, J lost 8 bases, and 13 bases lay in between.

The rearrangement links TRBV7-3 to TRBJ2-3; 7 nucleotides line up with TRBD1. This CDR3 region has 13 residues. CDR1 SGHTA and CDR2 FQGTGA come from the germline V gene. V lost 5 bases, J lost 3 bases, and 2 bases stayed unmatched. CDR3 nucleotide sequence: TGTGCCAGCAGCCCACAGGGGACAGATACGCAGTATTTT. It yields the protein CASSPQGTDTQYF.